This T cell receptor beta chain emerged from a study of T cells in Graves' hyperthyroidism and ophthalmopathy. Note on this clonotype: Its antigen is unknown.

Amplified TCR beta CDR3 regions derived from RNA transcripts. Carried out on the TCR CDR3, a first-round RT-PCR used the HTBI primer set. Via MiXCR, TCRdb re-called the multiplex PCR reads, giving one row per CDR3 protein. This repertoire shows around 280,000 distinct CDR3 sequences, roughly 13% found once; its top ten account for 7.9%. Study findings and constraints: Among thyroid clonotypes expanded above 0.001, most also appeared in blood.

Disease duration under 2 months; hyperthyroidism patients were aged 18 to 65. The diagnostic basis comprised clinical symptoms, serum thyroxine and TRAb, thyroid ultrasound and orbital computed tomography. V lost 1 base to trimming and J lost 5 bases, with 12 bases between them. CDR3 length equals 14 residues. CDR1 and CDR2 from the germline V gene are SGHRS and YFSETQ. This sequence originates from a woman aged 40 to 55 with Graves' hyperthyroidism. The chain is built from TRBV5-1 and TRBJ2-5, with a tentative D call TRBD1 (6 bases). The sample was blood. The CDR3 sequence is CASSLMDSRETQYF. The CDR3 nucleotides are TGCGCCAGCAGCTTGATGGACAGTAGGGAGACCCAGTACTTC. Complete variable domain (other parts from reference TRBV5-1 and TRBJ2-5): KAGVTQTPRYLIKTRGQQVTLSCSPISGHRSVSWYQQTPGQGLQFLFEYFSETQRNKGNFPGRFSGRQFSNSRSEMNVSTLELGDSALYLCASSLMDSRETQYFGPGTRLLVL.